This entry features one TCR beta chain sequence. Its specificity is unknown. The sample belongs to a study of OX40 agonist ivuxolimab in advanced cancers. On the study more broadly: At 0.01 to 10 mg/kg, ivuxolimab was administered intravenously to patients every 2 weeks. Three patients, one with hepatocellular carcinoma and two with cutaneous melanoma, achieved partial responses. Regarding the study as a whole: Low normalized T-cell clonal expansion was additionally recorded for some nonresponders. The study observed clonal expansion of CD4+ and CD8+ blood T cells by week 6 at 0.1 to 3.0 mg/kg.

Assay: immunoSEQ multiplex PCR; the TCRdb copy retains only in-frame clones and omits some. The sample carries tens of thousands of clones, approximately 89% recorded once. This clonotype was sampled from an adult with an advanced solid tumor such as melanoma, head and neck, liver or kidney cancer. The input for sequencing was CD4+ or CD8+ T cells sorted from blood, taken in a trial of the OX40 agonist ivuxolimab.

CDR3 residues: CASSRLQTSGSTDTQYF. In nucleotides, the CDR3 is TGCGCCAGCAGCCGTCTCCAAACTAGCGGGAGCACAGATACGCAGTATTTT. The gene calls are TRBV5-1 and TRBJ2-3, with 9 nucleotides matching TRBD2. Unmatched junction bases numbered 9, after V lost 4 bases and J lost 0 bases. Germline CDR1 SGHRS, CDR2 YFSETQ. The CDR3 is 17 residues long.